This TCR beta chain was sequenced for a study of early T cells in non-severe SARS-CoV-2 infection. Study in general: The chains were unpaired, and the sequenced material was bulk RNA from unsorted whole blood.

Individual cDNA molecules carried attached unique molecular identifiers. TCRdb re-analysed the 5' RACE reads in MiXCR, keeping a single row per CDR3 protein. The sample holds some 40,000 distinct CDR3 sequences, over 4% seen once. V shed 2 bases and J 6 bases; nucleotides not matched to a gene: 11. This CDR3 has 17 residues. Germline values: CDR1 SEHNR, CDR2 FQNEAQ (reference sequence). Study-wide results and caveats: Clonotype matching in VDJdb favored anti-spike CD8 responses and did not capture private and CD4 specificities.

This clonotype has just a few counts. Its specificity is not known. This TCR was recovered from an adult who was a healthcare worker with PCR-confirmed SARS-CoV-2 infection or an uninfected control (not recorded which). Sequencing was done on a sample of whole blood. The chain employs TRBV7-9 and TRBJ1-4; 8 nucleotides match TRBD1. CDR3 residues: CASSLLGQVTTDEKLFF. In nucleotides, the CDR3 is TGTGCCAGCAGCTTACTGGGACAGGTCACCACGGATGAAAAACTGTTTTTT.